These 5 T cell receptor beta chains share one sample of origin, sequenced in a study of radiotherapy plus CTLA-4 blockade in lung cancer (dated by TCRdb to the late 2010s). Library preparation was by the immunoSEQ multiplex PCR assay. TCRdb retrieved this table from immuneACCESS and kept in-frame rearrangements only. Not all clones are present; in checked studies, unresolved V genes account for under half, and no reason is known for the remainder. In all, the sample holds 55,000 to 65,000 clones, and around 69% of those were seen once. Of the sample, approximately 2.8% falls within the top ten clones. Here the sequenced sample was peripheral blood, taken from a patient treated with radiotherapy plus ipilimumab. The receptors stem from a human donor with non-small cell lung cancer who had a complete response to radiotherapy plus ipilimumab.

This rearrangement joins TRBV6-6 to TRBJ2-5; D is possibly TRBD1 (6 bases). The CDR3 totals 15 residues. Trimming cost V 5 bases and J 2 bases, with 15 bases left between them. The V gene's germline CDR1 is MNHNY and CDR2 SVGAGI (reference sequence). The CDR3 reads CASSRQDARQETQYF. CDR3 nucleotide sequence: TGTGCCAGCAGTAGACAGGACGCGCGGCAAGAGACCCAGTACTTC.

The chain recombines TRBV5-1 with TRBJ2-1; a possible D gene is TRBD2 (5 bases). V was clipped by 0 bases and J by 7 bases, with 11 bases between them. The CDR3 length is 14 residues. Germline loops: CDR1 SGHRS, CDR2 YFSETQ. The CDR3 region is CASSLELVRNEQFF. The CDR3 DNA follows: TGCGCCAGCAGCTTGGAACTAGTTAGAAATGAGCAGTTCTTC.

The chain has TRBV11-2 and TRBJ2-5; 7 positions match TRBD2. Germline V gives CDR1 SGHAT, CDR2 FQNNGV. Losses at the gene ends were 5 bases for V and 5 bases for J; bases not matched to a gene: 8. The CDR3 is made up of 14 amino acids. This CDR3 reads CASSISLTSETQYF. For the CDR3, the DNA is TGTGCCAGCAGCATTTCCCTGACTAGCGAGACCCAGTACTTC.

The sample holds a few counts of this clone. This chain joins TRBV15 and TRBJ1-1; 7 bases are shared with TRBD1. Germline V gene data show CDR1 as LNHNV and CDR2 as YYDKDF (reference sequence). Unmatched junction bases numbered 7, after V lost 4 bases and J lost 8 bases. CDR3 length: 13 amino acids. The CDR3 coding sequence is TGTGCCACCAGCACCCCCCGACAGGGAGAAGCTTTCTTT. This gives the protein CATSTPRQGEAFF. Complete variable domain (other parts from reference TRBV15 and TRBJ1-1): DAMVIQNPRYQVTQFGKPVTLSCSQTLNHNVMYWYQQKSSQAPKLLFHYYDKDFNNEADTPDNFQSRRPNTSFCFLDIRSPGLGDTAMYLCATSTPRQGEAFFGQGTRLTVV.

The chain carries TRBV18 and TRBJ2-1; maybe TRBD2 (5 bases). This CDR3 contains 18 residues. Germline V gives CDR1 KGHSH, CDR2 LQKENI. The V end lost 1 base, the J end lost 0 bases, and 16 bases lay between the germline ends. The CDR3 loop reads CASSPLSSWESSYNEQFF. CDR3 nucleotide sequence: TGTGCCAGCTCACCACTGAGTTCGTGGGAGAGCTCCTACAATGAGCAGTTCTTC.